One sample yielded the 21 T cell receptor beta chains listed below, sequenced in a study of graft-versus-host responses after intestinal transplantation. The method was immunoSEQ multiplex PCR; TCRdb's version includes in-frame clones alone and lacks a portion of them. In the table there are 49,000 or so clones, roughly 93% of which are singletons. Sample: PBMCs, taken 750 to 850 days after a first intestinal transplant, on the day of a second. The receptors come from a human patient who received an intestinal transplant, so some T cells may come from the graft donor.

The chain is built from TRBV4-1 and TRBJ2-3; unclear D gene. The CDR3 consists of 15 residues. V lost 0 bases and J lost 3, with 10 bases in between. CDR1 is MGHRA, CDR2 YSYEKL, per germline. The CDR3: CASSQESVRTDTQYF. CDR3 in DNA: TGCGCCAGCAGCCAAGAGAGCGTTCGGACAGATACGCAGTATTTT.

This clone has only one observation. The CDR3 DNA reads as TGTGCCAGCAGCGTAGAAGATGGGGGGCAGTACTTC. Protein: CASSVEDGGQYF. The chain uses TRBV9 and TRBJ2-7, with D perhaps given as TRBD1 or TRBD2 (5 bases each). CDR1 SGDLS and CDR2 YYNGEE come from the germline V gene. Deletions cut 0 bases from V and 9 bases from J, with 10 bases between. The CDR3 covers 12 residues.

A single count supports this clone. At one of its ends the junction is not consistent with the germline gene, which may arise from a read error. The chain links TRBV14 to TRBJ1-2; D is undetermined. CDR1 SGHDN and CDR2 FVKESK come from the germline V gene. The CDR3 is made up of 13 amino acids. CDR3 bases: TGTGCCAGCAGCGAAAGTTGGGAAGGAGCCCCTAACTTC. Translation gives CASSESWEGAPNF.

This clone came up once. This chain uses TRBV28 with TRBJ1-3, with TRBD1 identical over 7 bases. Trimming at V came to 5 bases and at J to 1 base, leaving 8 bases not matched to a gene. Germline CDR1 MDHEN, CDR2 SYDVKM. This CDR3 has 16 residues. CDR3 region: CASSLHRGGSGNTIYF. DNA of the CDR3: TGTGCCAGCAGTCTTCACAGGGGTGGTTCTGGAAACACCATATATTTT.

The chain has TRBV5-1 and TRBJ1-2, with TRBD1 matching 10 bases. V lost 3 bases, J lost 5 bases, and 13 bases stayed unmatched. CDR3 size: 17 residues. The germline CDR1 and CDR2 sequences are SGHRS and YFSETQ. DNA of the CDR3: TGCGCCAGCAGCTCGAAACTCAATCCGGGACAGGGGTATGGCTACACCTTC. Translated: CASSSKLNPGQGYGYTF.

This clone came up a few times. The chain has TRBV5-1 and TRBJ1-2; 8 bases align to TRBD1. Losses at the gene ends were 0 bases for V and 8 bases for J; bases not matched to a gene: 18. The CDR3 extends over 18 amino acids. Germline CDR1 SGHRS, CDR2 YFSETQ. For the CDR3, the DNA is TGCGCCAGCAGCTTGGAAGGTGGGGCAGGGGGCGCTGCGAGGGGCTACACCTTC. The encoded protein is CASSLEGGAGGAARGYTF.

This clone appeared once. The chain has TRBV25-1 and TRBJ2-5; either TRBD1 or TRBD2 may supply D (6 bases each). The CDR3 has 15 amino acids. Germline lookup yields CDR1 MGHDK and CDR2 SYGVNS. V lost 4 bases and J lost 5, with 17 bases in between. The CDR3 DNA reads TGTGCCAGCAGTGTTACACGGGGGCTGGGGGAGACCCAGTACTTC. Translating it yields CASSVTRGLGETQYF.

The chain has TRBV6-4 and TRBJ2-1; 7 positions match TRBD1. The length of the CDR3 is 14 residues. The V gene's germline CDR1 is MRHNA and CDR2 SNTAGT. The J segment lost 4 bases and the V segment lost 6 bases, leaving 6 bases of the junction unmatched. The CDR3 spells CASSKQGNYNEQFF. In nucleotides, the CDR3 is TGTGCCAGCAGCAAACAGGGGAATTACAATGAGCAGTTCTTC.

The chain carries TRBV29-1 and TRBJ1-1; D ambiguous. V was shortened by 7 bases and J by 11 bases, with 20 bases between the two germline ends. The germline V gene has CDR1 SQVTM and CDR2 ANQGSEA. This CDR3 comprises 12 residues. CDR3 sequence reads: CSAQAGISEAFF. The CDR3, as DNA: TGCAGCGCCCAAGCTGGCATTTCGGAGGCTTTCTTT.

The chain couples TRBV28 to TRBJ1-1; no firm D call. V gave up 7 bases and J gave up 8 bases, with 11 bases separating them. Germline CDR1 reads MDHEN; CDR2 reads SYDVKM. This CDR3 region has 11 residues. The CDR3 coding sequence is TGTGCCAGCACCATCGGGTACGAAGCTTTCTTT. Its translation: CASTIGYEAFF.

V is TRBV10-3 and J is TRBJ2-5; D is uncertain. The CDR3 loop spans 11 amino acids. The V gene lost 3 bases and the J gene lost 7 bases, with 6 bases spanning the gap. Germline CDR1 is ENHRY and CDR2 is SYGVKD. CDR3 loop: CAISDSWTQYF. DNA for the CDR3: TGTGCCATCAGTGACTCCTGGACCCAGTACTTC.

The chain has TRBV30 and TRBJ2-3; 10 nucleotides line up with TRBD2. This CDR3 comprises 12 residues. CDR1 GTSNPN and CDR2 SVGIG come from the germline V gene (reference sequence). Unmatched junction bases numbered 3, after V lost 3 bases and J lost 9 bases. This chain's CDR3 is CAWRLAGETQYF. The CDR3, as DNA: TGTGCCTGGAGGCTAGCGGGAGAGACGCAGTATTTT. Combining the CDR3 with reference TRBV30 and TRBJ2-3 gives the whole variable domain SQTIHQWPATLVQPVGSPLSLECTVEGTSNPNLYWYRQAAGRGLQLLFYSVGIGQISSEVPQNLSASRPQDRQFILSSKKLLLSDSGFYLCAWRLAGETQYFGPGTRLTVL.

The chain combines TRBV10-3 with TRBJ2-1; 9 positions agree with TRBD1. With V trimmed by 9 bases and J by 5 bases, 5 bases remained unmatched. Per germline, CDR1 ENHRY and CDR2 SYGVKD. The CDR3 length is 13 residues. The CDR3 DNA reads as TGTGCCATGGGACAGGGACAAAACAATGAGCAGTTCTTC. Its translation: CAMGQGQNNEQFF.

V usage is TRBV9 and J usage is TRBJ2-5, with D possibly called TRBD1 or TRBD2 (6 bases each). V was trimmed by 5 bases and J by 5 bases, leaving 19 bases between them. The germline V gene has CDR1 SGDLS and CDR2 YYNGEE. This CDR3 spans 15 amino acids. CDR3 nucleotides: TGTGCCAGCAGTCCAGAGGGGGGAGGACCGGAGACCCAGTACTTC. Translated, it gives CASSPEGGGPETQYF.

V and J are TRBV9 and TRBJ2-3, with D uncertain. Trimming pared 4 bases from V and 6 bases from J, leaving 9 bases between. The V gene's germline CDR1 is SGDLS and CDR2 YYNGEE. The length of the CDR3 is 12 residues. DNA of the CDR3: TGTGCCAGCAGCTCACTTTCCGATACGCAGTATTTT. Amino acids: CASSSLSDTQYF. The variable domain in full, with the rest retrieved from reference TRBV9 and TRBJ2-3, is DSGVTQTPKHLITATGQRVTLRCSPRSGDLSVYWYQQSLDQGLQFLIQYYNGEERAKGNILERFSAQQFPDLHSELNLSSLELGDSALYFCASSSLSDTQYFGPGTRLTVL.

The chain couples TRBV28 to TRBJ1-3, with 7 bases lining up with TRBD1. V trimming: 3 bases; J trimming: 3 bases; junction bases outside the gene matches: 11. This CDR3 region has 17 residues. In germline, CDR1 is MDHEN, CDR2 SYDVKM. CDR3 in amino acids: CASSFPGQLPIGNTIYF. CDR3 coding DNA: TGTGCCAGCAGTTTCCCGGGACAGCTCCCAATTGGAAACACCATATATTTT.

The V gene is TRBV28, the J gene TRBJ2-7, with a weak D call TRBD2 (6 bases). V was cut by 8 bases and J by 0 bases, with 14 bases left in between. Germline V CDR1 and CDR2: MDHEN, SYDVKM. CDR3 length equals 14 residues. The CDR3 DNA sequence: TGTGCCAGCGGGTTAGCGGTTCACTCCTACGAGCAGTACTTC. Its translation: CASGLAVHSYEQYF.

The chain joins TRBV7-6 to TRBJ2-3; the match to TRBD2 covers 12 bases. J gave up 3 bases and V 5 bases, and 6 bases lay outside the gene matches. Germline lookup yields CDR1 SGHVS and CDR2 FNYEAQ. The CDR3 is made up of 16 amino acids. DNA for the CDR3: TGTGCCAGCAGCGCAACCGGGACTAGCGGGACAGATACGCAGTATTTT. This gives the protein CASSATGTSGTDTQYF.

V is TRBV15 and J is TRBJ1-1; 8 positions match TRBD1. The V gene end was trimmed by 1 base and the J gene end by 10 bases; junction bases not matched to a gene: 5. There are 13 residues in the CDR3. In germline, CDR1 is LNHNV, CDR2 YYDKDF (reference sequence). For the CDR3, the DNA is TGTGCCACCAGCAGAGGGCAGGGGGCCTCAGCTTTCTTT. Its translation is CATSRGQGASAFF. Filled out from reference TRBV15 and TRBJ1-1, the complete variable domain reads DAMVIQNPRYQVTQFGKPVTLSCSQTLNHNVMYWYQQKSSQAPKLLFHYYDKDFNNEADTPDNFQSRRPNTSFCFLDIRSPGLGDTAMYLCATSRGQGASAFFGQGTRLTVV.

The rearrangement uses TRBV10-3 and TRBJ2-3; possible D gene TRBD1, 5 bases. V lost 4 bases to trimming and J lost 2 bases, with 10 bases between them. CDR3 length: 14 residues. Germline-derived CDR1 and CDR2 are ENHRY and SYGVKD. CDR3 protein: CAISAGGHTDTQYF. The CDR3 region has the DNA TGTGCCATCAGTGCTGGCGGACACACAGATACGCAGTATTTT.

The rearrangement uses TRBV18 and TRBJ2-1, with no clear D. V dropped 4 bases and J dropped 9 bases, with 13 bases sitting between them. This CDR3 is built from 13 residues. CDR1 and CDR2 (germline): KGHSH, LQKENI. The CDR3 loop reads CASSLTLWGEQFF. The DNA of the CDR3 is TGTGCCAGCTCACTGACTCTATGGGGTGAGCAGTTCTTC.